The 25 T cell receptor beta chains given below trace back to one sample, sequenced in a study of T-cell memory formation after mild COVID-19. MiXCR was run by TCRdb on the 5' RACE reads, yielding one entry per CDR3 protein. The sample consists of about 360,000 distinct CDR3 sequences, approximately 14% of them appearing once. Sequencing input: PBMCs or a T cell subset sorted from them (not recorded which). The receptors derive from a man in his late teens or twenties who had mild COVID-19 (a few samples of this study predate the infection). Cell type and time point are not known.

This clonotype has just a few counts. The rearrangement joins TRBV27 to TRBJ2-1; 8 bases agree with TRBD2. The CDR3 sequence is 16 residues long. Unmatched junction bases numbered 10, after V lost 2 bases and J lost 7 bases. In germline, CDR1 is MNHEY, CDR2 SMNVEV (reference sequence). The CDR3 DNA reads TGTGCCAGCAGTTTACAACTCGGGGGGGCGGGTAATGAGCAGTTCTTC. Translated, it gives CASSLQLGGAGNEQFF.

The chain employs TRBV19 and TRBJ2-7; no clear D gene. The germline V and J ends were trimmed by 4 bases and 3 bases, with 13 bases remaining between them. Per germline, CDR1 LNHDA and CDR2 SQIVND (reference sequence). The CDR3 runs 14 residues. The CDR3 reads CASSTEGFSYEQYF. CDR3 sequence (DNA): TGTGCCAGTAGTACGGAAGGGTTCAGCTACGAGCAGTACTTC. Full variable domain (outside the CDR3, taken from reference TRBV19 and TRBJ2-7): DGGITQSPKYLFRKEGQNVTLSCEQNLNHDAMYWYRQDPGQGLRLIYYSQIVNDFQKGDIAEGYSVSREKKESFPLTVTSAQKNPTAFYLCASSTEGFSYEQYFGPGTRLTVT.

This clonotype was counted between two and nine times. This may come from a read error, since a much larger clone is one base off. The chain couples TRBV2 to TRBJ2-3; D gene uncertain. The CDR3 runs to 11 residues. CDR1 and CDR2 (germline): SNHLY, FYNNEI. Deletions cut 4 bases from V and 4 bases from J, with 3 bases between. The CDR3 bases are TGTGCCAGCAGTGTACCAGATACGCAGTATTTT. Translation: CASSVPDTQYF.

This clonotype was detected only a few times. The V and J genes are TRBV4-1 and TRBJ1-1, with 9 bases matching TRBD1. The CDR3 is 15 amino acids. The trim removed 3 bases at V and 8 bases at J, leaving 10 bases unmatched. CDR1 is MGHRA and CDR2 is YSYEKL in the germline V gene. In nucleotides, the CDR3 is TGCGCCAGCAGCCACGACAGGGGGGTTAGCGTAGAAGCTTTCTTT. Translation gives CASSHDRGVSVEAFF.

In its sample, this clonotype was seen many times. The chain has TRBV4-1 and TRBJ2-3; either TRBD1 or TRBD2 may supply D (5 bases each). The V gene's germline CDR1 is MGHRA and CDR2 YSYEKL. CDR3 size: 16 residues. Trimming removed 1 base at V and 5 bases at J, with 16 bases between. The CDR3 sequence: CASSQGFRESIDTQYF. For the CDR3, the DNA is TGCGCCAGCAGCCAAGGCTTCAGGGAGAGTATAGATACGCAGTATTTT.

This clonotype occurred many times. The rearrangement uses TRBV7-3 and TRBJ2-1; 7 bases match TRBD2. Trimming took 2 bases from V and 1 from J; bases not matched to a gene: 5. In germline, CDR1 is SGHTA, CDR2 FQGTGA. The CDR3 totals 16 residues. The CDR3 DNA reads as TGTGCCAGCAGCTTAGAGGGGCGGGGGTCCTACAATGAGCAGTTCTTC. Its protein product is CASSLEGRGSYNEQFF.

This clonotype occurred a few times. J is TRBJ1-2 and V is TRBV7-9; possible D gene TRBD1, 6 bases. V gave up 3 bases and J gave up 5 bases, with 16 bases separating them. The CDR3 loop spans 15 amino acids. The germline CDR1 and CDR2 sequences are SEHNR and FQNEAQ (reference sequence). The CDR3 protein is CASSFGDKPLYGYTF. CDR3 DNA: TGTGCCAGCAGCTTCGGGGACAAGCCCTTGTATGGCTACACCTTC.

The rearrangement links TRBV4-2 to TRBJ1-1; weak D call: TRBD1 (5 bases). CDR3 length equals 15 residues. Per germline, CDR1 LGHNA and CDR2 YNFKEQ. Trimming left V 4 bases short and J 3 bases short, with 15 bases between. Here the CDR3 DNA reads TGTGCCAGCAGCCCCGGAGGATGGGGGGACACTGAAGCTTTCTTT. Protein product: CASSPGGWGDTEAFF.

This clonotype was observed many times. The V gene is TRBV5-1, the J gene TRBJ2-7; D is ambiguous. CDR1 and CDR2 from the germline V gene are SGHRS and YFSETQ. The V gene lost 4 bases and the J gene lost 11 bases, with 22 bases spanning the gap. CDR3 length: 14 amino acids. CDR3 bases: TGCGCCAGCAGCCCTCAGACCGGGCCCCAGGAGAAGTACTTC. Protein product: CASSPQTGPQEKYF.

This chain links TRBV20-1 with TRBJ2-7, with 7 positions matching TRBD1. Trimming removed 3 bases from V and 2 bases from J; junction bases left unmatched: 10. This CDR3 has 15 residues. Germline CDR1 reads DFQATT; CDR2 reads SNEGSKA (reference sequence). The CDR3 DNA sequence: TGCAGTGCTAGGCCCACACAGGGGTTCGCCTACGAGCAGTACGTC. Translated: CSARPTQGFAYEQYV.

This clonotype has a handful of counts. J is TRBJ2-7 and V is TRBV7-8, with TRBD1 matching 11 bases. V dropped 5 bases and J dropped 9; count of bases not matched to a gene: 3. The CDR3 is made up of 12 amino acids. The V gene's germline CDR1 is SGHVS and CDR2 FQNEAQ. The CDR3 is CASSTGQGAQYV. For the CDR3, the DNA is TGTGCCAGCAGCACCGGACAGGGGGCGCAGTACGTC.

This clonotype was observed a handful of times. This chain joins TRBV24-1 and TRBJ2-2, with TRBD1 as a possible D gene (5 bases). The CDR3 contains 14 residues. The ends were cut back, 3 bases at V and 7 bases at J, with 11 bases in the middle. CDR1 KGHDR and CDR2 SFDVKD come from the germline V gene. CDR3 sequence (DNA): TGTGCCACCAGTGATGGGGCGCGAGGCGGGGAGCTGTTTTTT. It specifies CATSDGARGGELFF.

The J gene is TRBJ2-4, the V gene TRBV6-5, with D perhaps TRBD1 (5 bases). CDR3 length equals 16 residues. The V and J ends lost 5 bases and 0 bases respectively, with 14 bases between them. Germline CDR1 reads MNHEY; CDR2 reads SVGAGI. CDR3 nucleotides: TGTGCCAGCAGTCACGACAGTTACCTAGCCAAAAACATTCAGTACTTC. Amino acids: CASSHDSYLAKNIQYF.

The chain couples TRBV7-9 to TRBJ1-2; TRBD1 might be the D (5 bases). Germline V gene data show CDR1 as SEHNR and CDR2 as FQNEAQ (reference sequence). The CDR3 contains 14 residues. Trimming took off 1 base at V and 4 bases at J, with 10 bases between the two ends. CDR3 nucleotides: TGTGCCAGCAGCTTAGAGGAGGGGAGCTATGGCTACACCTTC. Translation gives CASSLEEGSYGYTF. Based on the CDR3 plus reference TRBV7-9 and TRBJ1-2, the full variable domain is DTGVSQNPRHKITKRGQNVTFRCDPISEHNRLYWYRQTLGQGPEFLTYFQNEAQLEKSRLLSDRFSAERPKGSFSTLEIQRTEQGDSAMYLCASSLEEGSYGYTFGSGTRLTVV.

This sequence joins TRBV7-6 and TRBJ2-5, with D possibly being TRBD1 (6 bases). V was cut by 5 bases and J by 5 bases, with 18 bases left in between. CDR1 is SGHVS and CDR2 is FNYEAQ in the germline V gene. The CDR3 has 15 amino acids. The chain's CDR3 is CASSQEMGQGETQYF. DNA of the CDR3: TGTGCCAGCAGCCAAGAAATGGGGCAGGGGGAGACCCAGTACTTC.

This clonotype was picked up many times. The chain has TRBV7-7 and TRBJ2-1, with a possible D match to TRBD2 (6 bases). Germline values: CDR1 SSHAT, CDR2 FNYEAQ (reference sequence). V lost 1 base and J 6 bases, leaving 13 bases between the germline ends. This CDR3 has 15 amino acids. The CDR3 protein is CASSLDGTHRNEQFF. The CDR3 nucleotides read TGTGCCAGCAGCTTAGACGGGACTCATCGCAATGAGCAGTTCTTC.

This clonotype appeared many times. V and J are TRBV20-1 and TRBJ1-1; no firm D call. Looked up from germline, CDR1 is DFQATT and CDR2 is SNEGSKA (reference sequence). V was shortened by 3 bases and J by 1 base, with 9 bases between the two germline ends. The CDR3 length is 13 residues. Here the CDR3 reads CSARTDGNTEAFF. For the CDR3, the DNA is TGCAGTGCTAGGACGGATGGGAACACTGAAGCTTTCTTT.

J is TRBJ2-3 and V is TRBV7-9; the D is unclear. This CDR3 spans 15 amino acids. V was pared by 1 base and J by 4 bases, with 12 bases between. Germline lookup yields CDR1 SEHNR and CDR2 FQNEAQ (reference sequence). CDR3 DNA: TGTGCCAGCAGCTTAGTGCTTGGGTATTCAGATACGCAGTATTTT. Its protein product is CASSLVLGYSDTQYF.

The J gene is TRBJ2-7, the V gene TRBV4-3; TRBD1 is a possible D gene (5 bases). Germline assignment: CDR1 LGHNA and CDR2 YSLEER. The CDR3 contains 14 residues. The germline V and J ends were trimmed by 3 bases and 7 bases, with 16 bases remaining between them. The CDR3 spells CASSQNPPPGEQYF. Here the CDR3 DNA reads TGCGCCAGCAGCCAGAACCCCCCCCCAGGGGAGCAGTACTTC.

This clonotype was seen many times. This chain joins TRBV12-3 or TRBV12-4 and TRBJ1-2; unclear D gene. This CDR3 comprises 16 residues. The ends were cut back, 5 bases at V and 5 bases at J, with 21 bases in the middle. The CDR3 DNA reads TGTGCCAGCAGTCCCGCGCGGGCACCTCTGGGGTATGGCTACACCTTC. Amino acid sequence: CASSPARAPLGYGYTF.

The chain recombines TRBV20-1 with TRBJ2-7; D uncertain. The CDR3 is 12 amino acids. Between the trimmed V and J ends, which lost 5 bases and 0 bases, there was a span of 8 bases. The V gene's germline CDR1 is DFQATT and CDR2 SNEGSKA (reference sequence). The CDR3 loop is CSAGTVSYEQYV. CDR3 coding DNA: TGCAGTGCTGGAACAGTCTCCTACGAGCAGTACGTC.

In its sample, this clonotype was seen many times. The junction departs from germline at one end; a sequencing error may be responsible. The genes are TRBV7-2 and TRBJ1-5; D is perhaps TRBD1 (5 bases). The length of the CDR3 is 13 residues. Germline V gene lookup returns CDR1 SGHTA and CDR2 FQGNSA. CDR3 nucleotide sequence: TGCGCCAGCAGCTTGGATGGGGGGCAGCCCCAGCATTTT. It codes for CASSLDGGQPQHF.

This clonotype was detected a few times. CDR3 loop: CASRDRIYEQYV. The CDR3, as DNA: TGTGCCAGCCGGGACAGAATCTACGAGCAGTACGTC. The chain couples TRBV6-6 to TRBJ2-7, with 7 bases aligning to TRBD1. The V gene's germline CDR1 is MNHNY and CDR2 SVGAGI (reference sequence). V lost 8 bases to trimming and J lost 3 bases; unmatched junction nucleotides: 4. The CDR3 is made up of 12 amino acids.

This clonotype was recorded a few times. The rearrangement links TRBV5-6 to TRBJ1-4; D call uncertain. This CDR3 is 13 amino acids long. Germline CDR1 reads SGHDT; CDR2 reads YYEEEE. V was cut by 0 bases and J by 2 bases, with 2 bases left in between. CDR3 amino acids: CASSLGTNEKLFF. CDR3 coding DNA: TGTGCCAGCAGCTTGGGGACTAATGAAAAACTGTTTTTT.

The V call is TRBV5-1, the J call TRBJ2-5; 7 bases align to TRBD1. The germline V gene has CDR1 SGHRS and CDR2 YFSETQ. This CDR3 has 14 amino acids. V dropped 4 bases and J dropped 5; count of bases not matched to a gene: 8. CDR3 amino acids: CASSPDRAGETQYF. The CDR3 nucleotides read TGCGCCAGCAGCCCCGACAGGGCGGGTGAGACCCAGTACTTC. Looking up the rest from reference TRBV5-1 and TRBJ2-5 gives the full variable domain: KAGVTQTPRYLIKTRGQQVTLSCSPISGHRSVSWYQQTPGQGLQFLFEYFSETQRNKGNFPGRFSGRQFSNSRSEMNVSTLELGDSALYLCASSPDRAGETQYFGPGTRLLVL.